The entry that follows covers one T cell receptor (beta chain) sequence. Profiling relied on immunoSEQ multiplex PCR, and the TCRdb table lists in-frame clones only, not all of them. Here the sample spans approximately 77,000 clones, around three quarters being singletons. The sample originates from a study of blood T cell repertoires in COVID-19. Background on the study: Samples representing acute and convalescent COVID-19 were sourced from the United States, Italy and Spain.

Germline CDR1 reads MGHRA; CDR2 reads YSYEKL. This CDR3 comprises 18 residues. After removal of 3 bases from V and 13 bases from J, the junction contained 19 bases not matched to a gene. The specimen sequenced was peripheral blood. The chain has TRBV4-1 and TRBJ2-2, with 11 bases aligning to TRBD2. The receptor was isolated from an older woman with acute or convalescent COVID-19. CDR3 DNA sequence: TGCGCCAGCAGCCAGATCCCGCCGACTAGCGGGGTAGGACCAGGGCTGTTTTTT. Amino acids: CASSQIPPTSGVGPGLFF.